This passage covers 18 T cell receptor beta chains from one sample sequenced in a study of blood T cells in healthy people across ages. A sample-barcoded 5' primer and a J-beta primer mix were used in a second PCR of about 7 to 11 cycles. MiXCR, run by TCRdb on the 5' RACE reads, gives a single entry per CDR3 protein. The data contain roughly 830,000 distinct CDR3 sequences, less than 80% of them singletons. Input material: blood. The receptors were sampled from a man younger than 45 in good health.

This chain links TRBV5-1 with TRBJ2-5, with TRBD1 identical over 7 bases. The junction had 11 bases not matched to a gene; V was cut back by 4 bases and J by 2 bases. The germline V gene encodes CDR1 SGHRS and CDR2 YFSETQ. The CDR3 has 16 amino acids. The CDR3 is CASSPGDRLLQETQYF. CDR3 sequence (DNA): TGCGCCAGCAGCCCCGGGGACAGATTACTTCAAGAGACCCAGTACTTC.

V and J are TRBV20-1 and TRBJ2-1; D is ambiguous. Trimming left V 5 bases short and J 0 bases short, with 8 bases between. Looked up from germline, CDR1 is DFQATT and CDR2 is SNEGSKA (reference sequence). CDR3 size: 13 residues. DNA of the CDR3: TGCAGTGCTCAAGGGAACTCCTACAATGAGCAGTTCTTC. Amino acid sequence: CSAQGNSYNEQFF.

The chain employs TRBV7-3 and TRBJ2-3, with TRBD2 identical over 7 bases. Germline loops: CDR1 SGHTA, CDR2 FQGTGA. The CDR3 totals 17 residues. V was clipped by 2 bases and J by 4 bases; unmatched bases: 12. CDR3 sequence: CASSLRPIGGGSDTQYF. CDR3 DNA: TGTGCCAGCAGCTTACGCCCCATTGGGGGGGGTTCAGATACGCAGTATTTT.

The CDR3 loop is CASSAGLVSDTQYF. The CDR3 nucleotides read TGTGCCAGCAGCGCTGGACTAGTTTCGGATACGCAGTATTTT. The V gene is TRBV7-2, the J gene TRBJ2-3; TRBD2 matches 7 bases. With 5 bases clipped from V and 6 bases from J, the junction kept 8 bases outside the gene matches. The germline CDR1 and CDR2 sequences are SGHTA and FQGNSA. The CDR3 is 14 amino acids.

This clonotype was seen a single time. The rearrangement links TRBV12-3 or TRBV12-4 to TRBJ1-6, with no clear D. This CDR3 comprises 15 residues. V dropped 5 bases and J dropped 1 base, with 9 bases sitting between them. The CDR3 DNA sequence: TGTGCCAGCAGTAAACATGTATCCTATAATTCACCCCTCCACTTT. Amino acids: CASSKHVSYNSPLHF.

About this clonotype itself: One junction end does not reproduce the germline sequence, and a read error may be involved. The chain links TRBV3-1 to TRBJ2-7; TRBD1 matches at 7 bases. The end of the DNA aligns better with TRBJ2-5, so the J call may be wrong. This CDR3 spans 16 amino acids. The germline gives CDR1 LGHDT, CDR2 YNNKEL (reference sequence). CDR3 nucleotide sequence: TGTGCCGGCAGCCAAGCAAGGAAGGGGGCGTATGAGACCCAGTACTTC. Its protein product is CAGSQARKGAYETQYF.

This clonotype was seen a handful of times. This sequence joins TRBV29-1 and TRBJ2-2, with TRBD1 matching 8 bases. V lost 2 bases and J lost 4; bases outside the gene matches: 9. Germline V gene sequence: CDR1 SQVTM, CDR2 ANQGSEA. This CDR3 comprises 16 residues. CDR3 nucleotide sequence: TGCAGCGTTGAAAGAGGGACAGGTCCAACCACCGGGGAGCTGTTTTTT. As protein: CSVERGTGPTTGELFF.

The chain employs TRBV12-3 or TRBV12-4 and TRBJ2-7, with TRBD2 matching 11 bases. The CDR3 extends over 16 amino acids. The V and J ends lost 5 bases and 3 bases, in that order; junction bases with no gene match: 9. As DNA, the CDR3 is TGTGCCAGCAGTCTGCTCCCTAGCGGGGGGAACTACGAGCAGTACTTC. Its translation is CASSLLPSGGNYEQYF.

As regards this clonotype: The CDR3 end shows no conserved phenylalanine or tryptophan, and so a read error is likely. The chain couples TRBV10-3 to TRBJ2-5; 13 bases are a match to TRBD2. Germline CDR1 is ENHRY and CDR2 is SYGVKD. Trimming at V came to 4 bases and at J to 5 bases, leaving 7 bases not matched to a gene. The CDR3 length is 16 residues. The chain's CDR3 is CAISATSGGAEETQYL. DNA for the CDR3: TGTGCCATCAGTGCCACTAGCGGGGGGGCCGAGGAGACCCAGTACTTA.

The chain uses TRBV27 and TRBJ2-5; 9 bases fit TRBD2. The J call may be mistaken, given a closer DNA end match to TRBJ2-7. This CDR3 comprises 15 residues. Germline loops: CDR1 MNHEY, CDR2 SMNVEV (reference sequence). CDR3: CASSTIAGAPHEQYF. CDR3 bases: TGTGCCAGCAGTACTATAGCGGGGGCGCCTCACGAGCAGTACTTC.

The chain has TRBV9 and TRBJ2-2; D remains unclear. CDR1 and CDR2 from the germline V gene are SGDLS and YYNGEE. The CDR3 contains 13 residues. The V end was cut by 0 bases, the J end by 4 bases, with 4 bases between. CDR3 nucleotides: TGTGCCAGCAGCGTAGCGGTCACCGGGGAGCTGTTTTTT. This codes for CASSVAVTGELFF.

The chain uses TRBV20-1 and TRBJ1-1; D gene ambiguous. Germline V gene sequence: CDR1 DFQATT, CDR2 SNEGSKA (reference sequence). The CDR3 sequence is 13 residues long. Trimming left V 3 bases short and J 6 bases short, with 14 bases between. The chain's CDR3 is CSASAGRGAEAFF. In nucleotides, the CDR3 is TGCAGTGCTAGTGCGGGGAGAGGAGCTGAAGCTTTCTTT.

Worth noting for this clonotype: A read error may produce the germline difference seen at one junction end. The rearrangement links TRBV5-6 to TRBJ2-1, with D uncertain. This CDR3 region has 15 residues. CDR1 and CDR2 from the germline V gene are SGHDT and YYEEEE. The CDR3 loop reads CASSLGGRTYKEQFF. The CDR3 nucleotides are TGTGCCAGCAGCTTGGGAGGACGGACCTACAAGGAGCAGTTCTTC.

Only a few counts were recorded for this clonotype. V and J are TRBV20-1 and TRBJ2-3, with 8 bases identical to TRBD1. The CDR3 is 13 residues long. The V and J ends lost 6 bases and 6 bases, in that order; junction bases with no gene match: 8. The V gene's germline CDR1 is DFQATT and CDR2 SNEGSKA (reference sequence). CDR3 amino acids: CSAATGGMDTQYF. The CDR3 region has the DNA TGCAGTGCCGCTACAGGGGGAATGGATACGCAGTATTTT.

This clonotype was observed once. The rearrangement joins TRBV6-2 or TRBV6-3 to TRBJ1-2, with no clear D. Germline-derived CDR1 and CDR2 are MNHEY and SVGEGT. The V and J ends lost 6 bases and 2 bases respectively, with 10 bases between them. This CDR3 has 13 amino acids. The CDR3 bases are TGTGCCAGCAGCCGTGATATGAACTATGGCTACACCTTC. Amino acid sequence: CASSRDMNYGYTF.

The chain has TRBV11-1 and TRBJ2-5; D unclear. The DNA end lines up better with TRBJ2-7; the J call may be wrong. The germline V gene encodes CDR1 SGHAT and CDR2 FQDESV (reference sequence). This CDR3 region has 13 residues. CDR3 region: CASSLVESYEQYF. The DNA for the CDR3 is TGTGCCAGCAGCTTAGTGGAAAGCTACGAGCAGTACTTC.

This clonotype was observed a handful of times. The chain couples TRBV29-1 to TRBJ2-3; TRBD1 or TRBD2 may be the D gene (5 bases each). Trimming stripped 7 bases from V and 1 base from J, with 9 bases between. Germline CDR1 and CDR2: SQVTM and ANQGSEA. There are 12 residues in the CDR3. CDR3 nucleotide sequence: TGCAGCGGCCGGGGCGGCACAGATACGCAGTATTTT. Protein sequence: CSGRGGTDTQYF.

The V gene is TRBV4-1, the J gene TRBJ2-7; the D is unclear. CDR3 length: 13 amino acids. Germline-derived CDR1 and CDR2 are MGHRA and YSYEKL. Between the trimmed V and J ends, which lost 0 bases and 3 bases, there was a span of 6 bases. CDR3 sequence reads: CASSQDNFYEQYF. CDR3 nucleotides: TGCGCCAGCAGCCAAGATAACTTCTACGAGCAGTACTTC.